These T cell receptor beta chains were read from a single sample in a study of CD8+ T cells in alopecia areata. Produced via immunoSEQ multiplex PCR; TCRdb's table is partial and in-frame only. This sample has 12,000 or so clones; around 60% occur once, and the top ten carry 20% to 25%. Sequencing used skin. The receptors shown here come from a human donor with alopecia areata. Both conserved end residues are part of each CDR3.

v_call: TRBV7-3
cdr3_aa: CASSTGTWHGYTF

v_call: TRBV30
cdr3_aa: CAWSWGGFNTGELFF

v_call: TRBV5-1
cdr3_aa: CASSLGATGELFF

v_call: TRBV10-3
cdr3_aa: CAISESARGHGYTF

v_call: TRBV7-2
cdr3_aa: CASSLGTVEVYEQYF

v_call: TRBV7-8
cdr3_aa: CASSPHSIPYNEQFF

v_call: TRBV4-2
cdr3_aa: CASSQAGSGQYNEQFF

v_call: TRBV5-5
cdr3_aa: CASSLFLASASYEQYF

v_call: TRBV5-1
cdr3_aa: CASSLGEGGNTIYF

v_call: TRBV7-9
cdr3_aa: CASSLVSGSSYNEFF

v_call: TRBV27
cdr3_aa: CASRVNSGGYGYTF

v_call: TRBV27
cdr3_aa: CASSLWGAPGTSYNEQFF

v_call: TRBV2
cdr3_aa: CASSSFDLYQPQHF

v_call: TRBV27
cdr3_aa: CASSRQGASYGYTF

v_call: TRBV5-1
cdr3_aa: CASSLNAGGPDTQYF

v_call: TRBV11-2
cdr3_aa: CASSLWTGVGGGELFF

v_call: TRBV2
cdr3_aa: CASSEEGQGTQPQHF

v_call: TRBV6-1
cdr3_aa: CASNTGAYQPQHF

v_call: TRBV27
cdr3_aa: CASSEHRGLGTEAFF

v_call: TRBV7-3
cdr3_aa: CASSTTSGQQETQYF

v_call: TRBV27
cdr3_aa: CASGSGWSYEQYF

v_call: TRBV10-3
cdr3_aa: CAISDLLAGLSYEQYF

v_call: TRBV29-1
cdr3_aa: CSVGGLAGPLEETQYF

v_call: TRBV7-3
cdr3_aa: CASSFSGGGETQYF

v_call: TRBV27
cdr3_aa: CASSPGRSYEQYF

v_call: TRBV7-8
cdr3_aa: CASSLEARLYSNQPQHF

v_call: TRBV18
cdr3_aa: CASSPGLVTWSGQMANTEAFF

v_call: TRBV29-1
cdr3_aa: CSVEENPGGSTEAFF

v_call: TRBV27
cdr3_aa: CASSLYLGTGELFF

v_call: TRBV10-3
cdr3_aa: CATGLQETQYF